This T cell receptor (beta chain) was observed in a study of blood T cell repertoires in COVID-19. Study information: The analysed material was cDNA or gDNA that came from T cells, B-cell-depleted T cells, or PBMCs.

This CDR3 has 14 amino acids. The germline V gene encodes CDR1 LNHNV and CDR2 YYDKDF (reference sequence). The V gene end was trimmed by 2 bases and the J gene end by 5 bases; junction bases not matched to a gene: 3. Participants, about 18 to 100 years old, spanned about two dozen US areas. Original methodology: Reference gene primer amplification gave nucleated cell count estimates. TCRdb's copy holds only in-frame clones and misses some; the assay was immunoSEQ multiplex PCR. From that table come the V and J calls and clone size; the DNA was used to work out D and trimming. Among roughly 180,000 clones listed, about 85% were seen once.

The receptor comes from a woman aged 35 to 49 with acute COVID-19. The rearrangement joins TRBV15 to TRBJ2-5; 9 positions agree with TRBD1. What was sequenced was PBMCs or T cells enriched from blood (not recorded which). The CDR3 nucleotides are TGTGCCACCAGCAGAACAGGGGGCCGGGAGACCCAGTACTTC. Translated, it gives CATSRTGGRETQYF.